These 18 T cell receptor beta chains were sequenced from one sample in a study of human T cells and chemical hapten exposure. TCRdb reprocessed the RACE reads via MiXCR and lists one record per CDR3 protein. The sample holds 80,000 to 100,000 distinct CDR3 sequences; approximately 8.2% are singletons and the top ten take about 3.1%. Time point noted: healthy volunteer bleed at 2 weeks. Unfractionated whole blood yielded the extracted total RNA. The sequenced material came from whole blood. All receptors derive from a female donor in good health. Some clones in this sample may be carry-over from other donors' samples.

This clonotype showed up just a few times. For the CDR3, the DNA is TGTGCCAGTAGTATAGGCAGGGAGGAAATAGAGACCCAGTACTTC. It codes for CASSIGREEIETQYF. V is TRBV19 and J is TRBJ2-5; TRBD2 is a possible D gene (6 bases). This CDR3 spans 15 amino acids. Trimming shortened V by 1 base and J by 4 bases, and 13 bases separated the two germline ends. CDR1 is LNHDA and CDR2 is SQIVND in the germline V gene (reference sequence).

This clonotype was counted ten times or more. This chain links TRBV25-1 with TRBJ1-2; D perhaps matches TRBD1 (5 bases). Germline loops: CDR1 MGHDK, CDR2 SYGVNS. CDR3 length equals 18 residues. Trimming pared 1 base from V and 0 bases from J, leaving 18 bases between. CDR3 loop: CASSELVSGGGSNYGYTF. As DNA, the CDR3 is TGTGCCAGCAGTGAATTAGTTTCCGGTGGGGGGTCTAACTATGGCTACACCTTC.

The V call is TRBV18, the J call TRBJ2-3; D remains unclear. The CDR3 runs 15 residues. Germline loops: CDR1 KGHSH, CDR2 LQKENI. V was trimmed by 3 bases and J by 0 bases, leaving 10 bases between them. CDR3 region: CASSPPVGSTDTQYF. The CDR3 nucleotides read TGTGCCAGCTCACCCCCCGTCGGGAGCACAGATACGCAGTATTTT.

V is TRBV28 and J is TRBJ2-1; 7 bases fit TRBD2. Germline trimming cut 5 bases from V and 7 bases from J; bases unmatched to any gene: 11. The CDR3 is 15 residues long. Looked up from germline, CDR1 is MDHEN and CDR2 is SYDVKM. The CDR3 DNA is TGTGCCAGCAGTGACCCCTGGGGGGGGGTTAATGAGCAGTTCTTC. It specifies CASSDPWGGVNEQFF. The full variable domain, with the rest looked up from reference TRBV28 and TRBJ2-1, is DVKVTQSSRYLVKRTGEKVFLECVQDMDHENMFWYRQDPGLGLRLIYFSYDVKMKEKGDIPEGYSVSREKKERFSLILESASTNQTSMYLCASSDPWGGVNEQFFGPGTRLTVL.

This clonotype has a count of ten or more. The J gene is TRBJ2-7, the V gene TRBV4-1; 8 bases agree with TRBD2. Trimming at V came to 4 bases and at J to 0 bases, leaving 5 bases not matched to a gene. The germline V gene encodes CDR1 MGHRA and CDR2 YSYEKL. The CDR3 sequence is 15 residues long. CDR3 amino acids: CASSPTSGSSYEQYF. CDR3 DNA: TGCGCCAGCAGCCCTACTAGCGGAAGCTCCTACGAGCAGTACTTC.

This clonotype showed up just a few times. The chain links TRBV27 to TRBJ1-4; 8 nucleotides line up with TRBD1. The CDR3 has 15 amino acids. Germline V gives CDR1 MNHEY, CDR2 SMNVEV (reference sequence). V shed 6 bases, J shed 8 bases, and the junction held 11 bases outside the gene matches. The CDR3 loop is CASRTGTGRREKLFF. Here the CDR3 DNA reads TGTGCCAGCAGGACTGGGACAGGACGAAGGGAAAAACTGTTTTTT.

The V call is TRBV2, the J call TRBJ2-1; 13 bases map to TRBD2. CDR3 size: 16 residues. The V gene end was trimmed by 6 bases and the J gene end by 2 bases; junction bases not matched to a gene: 4. Germline V gene lookup returns CDR1 SNHLY and CDR2 FYNNEI. CDR3 sequence reads: CASRGLAGATYNEQFF. The CDR3 bases are TGTGCCAGCAGAGGACTAGCGGGAGCCACCTACAATGAGCAGTTCTTC.

The rearrangement uses TRBV30 and TRBJ2-2; the D gene could be TRBD1 or TRBD2 (5 bases each). The CDR3 sequence is 14 residues long. From germline, CDR1 is GTSNPN and CDR2 SVGIG (reference sequence). The V end lost 2 bases, the J end lost 3 bases, and 10 bases lay between the germline ends. In DNA, the CDR3 is TGTGCCTGGAGTCGGGACGGCGACACCGGGGAGCTGTTTTTT. Amino acid sequence: CAWSRDGDTGELFF.

The rearrangement uses TRBV6-1 and TRBJ2-1; TRBD2 aligns across 7 bases. The J segment lost 8 bases and the V segment lost 10 bases, leaving 14 bases of the junction unmatched. Per germline, CDR1 MNHNS and CDR2 SASEGT. CDR3 length: 14 amino acids. CDR3 protein: CATRDSGFGDEQFF. The CDR3 DNA follows: TGTGCCACGCGGGATAGCGGGTTCGGGGATGAGCAGTTCTTC.

J is TRBJ1-3 and V is TRBV29-1, with D maybe TRBD1 (5 bases). The germline gives CDR1 SQVTM, CDR2 ANQGSEA. V was trimmed by 6 bases and J by 4 bases, leaving 16 bases between them. The CDR3 loop spans 14 amino acids. The chain's CDR3 is CSVNRAEGGNTIYF. The DNA of the CDR3 is TGCAGCGTAAATCGGGCAGAGGGGGGAAACACCATATATTTT.

The rearrangement joins TRBV28 to TRBJ1-6, with 12 nucleotides matching TRBD1. Germline V gene data show CDR1 as MDHEN and CDR2 as SYDVKM. V lost 5 bases to trimming and J lost 10 bases; unmatched junction nucleotides: 3. The CDR3 totals 14 residues. CDR3 DNA sequence: TGTGCCAGCAGTGGGGACAGGGGGCAGTCACCCCTCCACTTT. It yields the protein CASSGDRGQSPLHF.

There are a few counts of this clonotype. V gene TRBV5-1 combines with J gene TRBJ2-1, with 10 bases fitting TRBD2. Germline V gives CDR1 SGHRS, CDR2 YFSETQ. V lost 8 bases and J lost 5; bases outside the gene matches: 16. The length of the CDR3 is 17 residues. CDR3 sequence (DNA): TGCGCCAGTTCGACAGGGCAAAGCGGGAGGGCCCACAATGAGCAGTTCTTC. The encoded protein is CASSTGQSGRAHNEQFF. The whole variable domain, filled in from reference TRBV5-1 and TRBJ2-1, reads KAGVTQTPRYLIKTRGQQVTLSCSPISGHRSVSWYQQTPGQGLQFLFEYFSETQRNKGNFPGRFSGRQFSNSRSEMNVSTLELGDSALYLCASSTGQSGRAHNEQFFGPGTRLTVL.

The CDR3 protein is CASSLGLAGALNTGELFF. CDR3 bases: TGTGCCAGCAGCTTGGGACTAGCGGGAGCCTTGAACACCGGGGAGCTGTTTTTT. The chain joins TRBV5-5 to TRBJ2-2; 12 bases fit TRBD2. The CDR3 runs 18 residues. The V and J ends lost 0 bases and 1 base, in that order; junction bases with no gene match: 4. Germline V gives CDR1 SGHKS, CDR2 YYEKEE (reference sequence).

The chain links TRBV7-8 to TRBJ2-6, with D perhaps TRBD2 (5 bases). Germline V lookup: CDR1 SGHVS, CDR2 FQNEAQ. V dropped 2 bases and J dropped 4 bases, with 12 bases sitting between them. The CDR3 runs to 16 residues. The CDR3 loop is CASSLLRGSGANVLTF. The CDR3 nucleotides read TGTGCCAGCAGCTTACTTCGAGGGTCGGGGGCCAACGTCCTGACTTTC.

This chain joins TRBV7-2 and TRBJ2-2, with TRBD2 as a possible D gene (6 bases). V shed 8 bases and J shed 4 bases, with 14 bases lying between them. Germline CDR1 is SGHTA and CDR2 is FQGNSA. The CDR3 totals 14 residues. The CDR3 region is CASLGLASTGELFF. The CDR3 nucleotides read TGTGCCAGCTTAGGCCTAGCGAGCACCGGGGAGCTGTTTTTT. The entire variable domain, with the rest obtained from reference TRBV7-2 and TRBJ2-2, is as follows: GAGVSQSPSNKVTEKGKDVELRCDPISGHTALYWYRQSLGQGLEFLIYFQGNSAPDKSGLPSDRFSAERTGGSVSTLTIQRTQQEDSAVYLCASLGLASTGELFFGEGSRLTVL.

This clonotype showed up just a few times. The chain joins TRBV7-9 to TRBJ2-2; D tentatively fits TRBD1 or TRBD2 (5 bases each). The CDR3 is made up of 14 amino acids. Trimming cost V 10 bases and J 3 bases, with 15 bases left between them. CDR1 and CDR2 from the germline V gene are SEHNR and FQNEAQ (reference sequence). The CDR3 here is CATPGAEDTGELFF. DNA of the CDR3: TGTGCCACTCCCGGGGCGGAGGACACCGGGGAGCTGTTTTTT.

This clonotype has ten or more counts. This chain connects TRBV6-1 to TRBJ2-7, with D tentatively TRBD1 (6 bases). Looked up from germline, CDR1 is MNHNS and CDR2 is SASEGT. The V end lost 10 bases, the J end lost 2 bases, and 15 bases lay between the germline ends. The CDR3 totals 13 residues. The CDR3, as DNA: TGTGCCACCTCTCGGGACATCACCTACGAGCAGTACTTC. Its protein product is CATSRDITYEQYF.

In its sample, this clonotype was seen a few times. The V and J genes are TRBV20-1 and TRBJ1-1; D might be TRBD1 (5 bases). The CDR3 consists of 12 residues. V lost 2 bases and J lost 1, with 5 bases in between. Germline loops: CDR1 DFQATT, CDR2 SNEGSKA (reference sequence). The CDR3, as DNA: TGCAGTGCTAGAAGGGGGAACACTGAAGCTTTCTTT. Its protein is CSARRGNTEAFF.